This section outlines one TCR beta chain sequence together with its context. The antigen is unknown. The genes and germline here are from mouse. The missing CDR3 end, 4 residues past where the read stops, is filled in from the germline J gene. Sample time point: mouse skin 6 weeks after grafting, around onset of hair loss. The recipient mice had their skin biopsied at grafting and again 3 and 6 weeks later. These data come from a study of CD8+ T cells in alopecia areata. Study-wide findings and caveats: The study found higher clonality in lesional than normal scalp, especially in alopecia totalis/universalis. Resident alphabeta T-cell populations of normal skin are likewise subject to sequencing in scalp samples. TCR sharing across patients was less clear than in mice, possibly HLA-related.

This CDR3 has 13 residues. Germline V gene data show CDR1 as LGHNA and CDR2 as YNLKQL (reference sequence). Between the trimmed V and J ends, which lost 4 bases and 3 bases, there was a span of 8 bases. Following extraction, RNA underwent reverse transcription to cDNA, which served as the sequencing template. TCRdb keeps only in-frame clones here, not all; method: immunoSEQ multiplex PCR. The sample is made up of 4,500 to 7,000 clones, none counted only once. The sample was skin, taken at week 6. This rearrangement joins TRBV5 to TRBJ2-3; the D gene is possibly TRBD1 (5 bases). This clonotype was obtained from a C3H/HeJ mouse with alopecia areata. MHC haplotype here: H2-k. The CDR3 bases that were read are TGTGCCAGCAGCCCCTGGACAGCAGAA. Translation: CASSPWTAE. The entire CDR3 sequence reads CASSPWTAETLYF.